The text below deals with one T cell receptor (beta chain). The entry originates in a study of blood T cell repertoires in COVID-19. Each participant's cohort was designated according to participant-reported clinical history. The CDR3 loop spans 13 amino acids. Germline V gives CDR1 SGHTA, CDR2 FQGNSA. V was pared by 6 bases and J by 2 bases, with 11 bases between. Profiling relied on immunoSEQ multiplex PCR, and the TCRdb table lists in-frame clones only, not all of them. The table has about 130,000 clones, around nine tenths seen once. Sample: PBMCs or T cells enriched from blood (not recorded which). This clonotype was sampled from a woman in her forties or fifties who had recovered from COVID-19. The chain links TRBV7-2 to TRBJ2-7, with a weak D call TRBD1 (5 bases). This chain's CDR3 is CASRRTLTYEQYF. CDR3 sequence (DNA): TGTGCCAGCAGACGGACACTCACCTACGAGCAGTACTTC.